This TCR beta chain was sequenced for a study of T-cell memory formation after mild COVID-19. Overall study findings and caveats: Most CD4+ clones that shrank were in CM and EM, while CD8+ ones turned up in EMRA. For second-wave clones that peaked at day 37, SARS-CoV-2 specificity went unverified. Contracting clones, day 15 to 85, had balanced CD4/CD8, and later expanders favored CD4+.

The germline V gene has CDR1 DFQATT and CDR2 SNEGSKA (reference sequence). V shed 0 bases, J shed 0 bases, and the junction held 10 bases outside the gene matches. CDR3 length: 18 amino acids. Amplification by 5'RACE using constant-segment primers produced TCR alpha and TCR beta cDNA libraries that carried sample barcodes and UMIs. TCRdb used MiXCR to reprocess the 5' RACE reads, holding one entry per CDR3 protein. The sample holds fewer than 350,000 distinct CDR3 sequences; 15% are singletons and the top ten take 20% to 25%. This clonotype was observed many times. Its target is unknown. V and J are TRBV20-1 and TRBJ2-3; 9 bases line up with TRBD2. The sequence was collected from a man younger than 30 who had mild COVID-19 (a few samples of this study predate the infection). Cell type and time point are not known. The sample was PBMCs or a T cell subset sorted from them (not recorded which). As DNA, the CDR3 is TGCAGTGCTAGAGAAATTACCAGCGGGGGGCTGAGCACAGATACGCAGTATTTT. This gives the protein CSAREITSGGLSTDTQYF.